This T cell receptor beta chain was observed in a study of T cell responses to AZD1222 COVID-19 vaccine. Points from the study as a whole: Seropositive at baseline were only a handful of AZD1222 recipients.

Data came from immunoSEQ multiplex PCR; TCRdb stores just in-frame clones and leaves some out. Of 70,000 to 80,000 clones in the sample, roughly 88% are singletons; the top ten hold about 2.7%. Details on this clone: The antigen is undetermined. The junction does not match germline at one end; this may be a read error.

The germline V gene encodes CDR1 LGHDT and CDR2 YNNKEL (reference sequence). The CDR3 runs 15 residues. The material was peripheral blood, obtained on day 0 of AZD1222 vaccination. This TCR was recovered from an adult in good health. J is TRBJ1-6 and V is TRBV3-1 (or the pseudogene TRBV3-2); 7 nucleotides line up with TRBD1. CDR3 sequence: CASRQGGQTNSPLHF. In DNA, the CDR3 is TGTGCCAGCAGGCAAGGGGGACAGACAAATTCACCCCTCCACTTT.